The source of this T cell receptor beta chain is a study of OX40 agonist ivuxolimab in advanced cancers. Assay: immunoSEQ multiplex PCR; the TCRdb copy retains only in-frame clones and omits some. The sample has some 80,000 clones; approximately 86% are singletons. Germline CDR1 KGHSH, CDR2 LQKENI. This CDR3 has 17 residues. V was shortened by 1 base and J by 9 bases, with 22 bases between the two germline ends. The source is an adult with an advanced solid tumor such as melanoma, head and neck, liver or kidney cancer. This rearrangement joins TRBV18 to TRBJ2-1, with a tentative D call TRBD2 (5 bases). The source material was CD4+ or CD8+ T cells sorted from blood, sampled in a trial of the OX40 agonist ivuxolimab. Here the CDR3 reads CASSPLMGITSRGEQFF. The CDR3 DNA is TGTGCCAGCTCACCACTGATGGGTATCACTAGTCGGGGTGAGCAGTTCTTC.